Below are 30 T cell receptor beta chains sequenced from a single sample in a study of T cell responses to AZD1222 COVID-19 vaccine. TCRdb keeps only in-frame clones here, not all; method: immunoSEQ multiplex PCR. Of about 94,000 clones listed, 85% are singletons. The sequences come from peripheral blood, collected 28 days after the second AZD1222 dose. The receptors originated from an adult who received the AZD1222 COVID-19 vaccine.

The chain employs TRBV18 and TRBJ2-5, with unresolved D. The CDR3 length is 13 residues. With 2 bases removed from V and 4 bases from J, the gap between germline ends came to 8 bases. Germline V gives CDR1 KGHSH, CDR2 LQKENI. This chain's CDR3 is CASSPGHAETQYF. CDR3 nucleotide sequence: TGTGCCAGCTCACCAGGGCACGCAGAGACCCAGTACTTC.

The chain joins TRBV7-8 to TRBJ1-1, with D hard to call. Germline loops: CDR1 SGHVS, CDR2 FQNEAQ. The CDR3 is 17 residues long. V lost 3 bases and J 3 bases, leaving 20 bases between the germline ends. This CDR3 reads CASSFGKGRLWDTEAFF. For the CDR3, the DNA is TGTGCCAGCAGCTTCGGGAAGGGCCGACTTTGGGACACTGAAGCTTTCTTT.

The CDR3 region is CAISGTGSFDQPQHF. The DNA for the CDR3 is TGTGCCATCAGTGGGACAGGGAGTTTTGATCAGCCCCAGCATTTT. The chain combines TRBV10-3 with TRBJ1-5; 8 bases map to TRBD1. CDR1 ENHRY and CDR2 SYGVKD come from the germline V gene. The CDR3 consists of 15 residues. V trimming: 4 bases; J trimming: 5 bases; junction bases outside the gene matches: 7.

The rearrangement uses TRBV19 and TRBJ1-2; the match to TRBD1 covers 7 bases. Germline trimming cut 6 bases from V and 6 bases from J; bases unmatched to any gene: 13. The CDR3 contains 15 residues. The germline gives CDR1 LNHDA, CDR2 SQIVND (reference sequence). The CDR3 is CASSPGTGDGDGYTF. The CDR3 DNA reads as TGTGCCAGTAGCCCTGGAACAGGGGATGGTGATGGCTACACCTTC.

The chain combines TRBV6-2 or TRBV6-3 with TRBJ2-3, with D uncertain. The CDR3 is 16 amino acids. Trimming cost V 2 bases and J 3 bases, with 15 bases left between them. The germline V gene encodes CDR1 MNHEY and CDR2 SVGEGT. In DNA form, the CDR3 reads TGTGCCAGCAGTTACGAGACGGCGACCCTGACAGATACGCAGTATTTT. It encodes CASSYETATLTDTQYF.

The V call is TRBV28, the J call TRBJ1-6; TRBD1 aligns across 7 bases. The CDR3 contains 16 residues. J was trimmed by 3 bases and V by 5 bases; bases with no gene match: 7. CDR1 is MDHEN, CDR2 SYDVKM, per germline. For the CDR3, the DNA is TGTGCCAGCAGTCCGACAGGGAGCCTCTATAATTCACCCCTCCACTTT. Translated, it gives CASSPTGSLYNSPLHF.

The DNA for the CDR3 is TGCGCCAGCAGCTTCTTGAACACTGAAGCTTTCTTT. Translated: CASSFLNTEAFF. This rearrangement joins TRBV5-1 to TRBJ1-1; no firm D call. CDR3 length: 12 amino acids. V dropped 2 bases and J dropped 0 bases, with 2 bases sitting between them. Germline-derived CDR1 and CDR2 are SGHRS and YFSETQ.

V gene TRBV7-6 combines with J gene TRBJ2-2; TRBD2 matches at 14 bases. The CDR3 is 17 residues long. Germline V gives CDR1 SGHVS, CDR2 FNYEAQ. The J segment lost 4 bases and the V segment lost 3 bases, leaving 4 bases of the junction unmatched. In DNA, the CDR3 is TGTGCCAGCAGCTTCGGACTAGCGGGAGGCGGCACCGGGGAGCTGTTTTTT. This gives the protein CASSFGLAGGGTGELFF.

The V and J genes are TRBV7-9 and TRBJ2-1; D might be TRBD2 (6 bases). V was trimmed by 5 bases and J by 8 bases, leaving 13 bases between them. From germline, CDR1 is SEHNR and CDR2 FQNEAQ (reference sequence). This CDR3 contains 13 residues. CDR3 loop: CASSRDFLDEQFF. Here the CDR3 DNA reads TGTGCCAGCAGCCGGGACTTCTTGGATGAGCAGTTCTTC. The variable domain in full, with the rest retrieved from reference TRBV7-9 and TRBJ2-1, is DTGVSQNPRHKITKRGQNVTFRCDPISEHNRLYWYRQTLGQGPEFLTYFQNEAQLEKSRLLSDRFSAERPKGSFSTLEIQRTEQGDSAMYLCASSRDFLDEQFFGPGTRLTVL.

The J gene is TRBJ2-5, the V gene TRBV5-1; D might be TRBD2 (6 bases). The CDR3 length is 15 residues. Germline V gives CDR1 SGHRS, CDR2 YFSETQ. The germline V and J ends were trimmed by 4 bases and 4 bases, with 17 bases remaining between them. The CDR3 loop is CASSGGASQGETQYF. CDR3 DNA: TGCGCCAGCAGCGGCGGGGCTAGCCAGGGAGAGACCCAGTACTTC.

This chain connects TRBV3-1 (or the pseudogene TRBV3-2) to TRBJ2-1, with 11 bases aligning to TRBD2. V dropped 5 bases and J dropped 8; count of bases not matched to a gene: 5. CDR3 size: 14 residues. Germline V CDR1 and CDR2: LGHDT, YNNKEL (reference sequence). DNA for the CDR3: TGTGCCAGCAGCTTACTAGCGGGGGCTGATGAGCAGTTCTTC. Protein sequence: CASSLLAGADEQFF.

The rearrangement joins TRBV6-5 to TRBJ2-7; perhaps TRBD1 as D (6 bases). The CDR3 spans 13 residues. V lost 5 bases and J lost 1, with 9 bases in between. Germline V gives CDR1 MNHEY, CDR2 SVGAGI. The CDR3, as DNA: TGTGCCAGCAGTACCACAGGGTCCTACGAGCAGTACTTC. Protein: CASSTTGSYEQYF.

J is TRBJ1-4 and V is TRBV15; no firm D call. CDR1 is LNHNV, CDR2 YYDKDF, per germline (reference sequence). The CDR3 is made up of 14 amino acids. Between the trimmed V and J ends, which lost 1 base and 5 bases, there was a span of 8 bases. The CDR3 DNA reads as TGTGCCACCAGCAGAGGGAGTGAGAATGAAAAACTGTTTTTT. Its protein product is CATSRGSENEKLFF. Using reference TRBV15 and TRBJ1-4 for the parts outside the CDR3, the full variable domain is DAMVIQNPRYQVTQFGKPVTLSCSQTLNHNVMYWYQQKSSQAPKLLFHYYDKDFNNEADTPDNFQSRRPNTSFCFLDIRSPGLGDTAMYLCATSRGSENEKLFFGSGTQLSVL.

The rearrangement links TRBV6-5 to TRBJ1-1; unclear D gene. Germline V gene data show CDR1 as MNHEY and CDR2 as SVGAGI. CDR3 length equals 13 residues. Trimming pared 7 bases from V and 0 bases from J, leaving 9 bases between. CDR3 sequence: CASKGFMNTEAFF. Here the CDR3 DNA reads TGTGCCAGCAAAGGGTTTATGAACACTGAAGCTTTCTTT.

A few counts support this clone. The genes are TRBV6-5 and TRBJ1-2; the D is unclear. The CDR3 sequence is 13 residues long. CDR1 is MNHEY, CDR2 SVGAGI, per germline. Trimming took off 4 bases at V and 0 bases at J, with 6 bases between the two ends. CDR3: CASSSVPNYGYTF. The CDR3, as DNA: TGTGCCAGCAGTTCCGTACCTAACTATGGCTACACCTTC.

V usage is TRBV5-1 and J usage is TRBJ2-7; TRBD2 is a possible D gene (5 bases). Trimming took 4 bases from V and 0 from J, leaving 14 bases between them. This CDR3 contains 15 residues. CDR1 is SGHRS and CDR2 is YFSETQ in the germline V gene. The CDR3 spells CASSTQGLTSYEQYF. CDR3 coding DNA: TGCGCCAGCAGCACCCAAGGACTTACCTCCTACGAGCAGTACTTC.

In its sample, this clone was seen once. The CDR3 region is CASRRQTNYGYTF. The CDR3 DNA follows: TGTGCCAGCAGGAGACAGACTAACTATGGCTACACCTTC. V usage is TRBV3-1 (or the pseudogene TRBV3-2) and J usage is TRBJ1-2; perhaps TRBD1 as D (5 bases). The CDR3 loop spans 13 amino acids. Trimming took 6 bases from V and 0 from J, leaving 8 bases between them. Germline loops: CDR1 LGHDT, CDR2 YNNKEL (reference sequence).

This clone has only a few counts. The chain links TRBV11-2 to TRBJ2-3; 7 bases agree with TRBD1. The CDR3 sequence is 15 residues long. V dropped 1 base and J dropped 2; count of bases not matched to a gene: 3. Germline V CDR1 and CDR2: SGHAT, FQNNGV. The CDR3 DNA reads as TGTGCCAGCAGCTTAGGGGACAGATTCACAGATACGCAGTATTTT. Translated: CASSLGDRFTDTQYF.

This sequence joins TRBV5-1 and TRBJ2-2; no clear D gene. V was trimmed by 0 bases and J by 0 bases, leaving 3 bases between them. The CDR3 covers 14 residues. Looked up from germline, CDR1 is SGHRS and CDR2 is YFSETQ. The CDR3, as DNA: TGCGCCAGCAGCTTGGAACCGAACACCGGGGAGCTGTTTTTT. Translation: CASSLEPNTGELFF.

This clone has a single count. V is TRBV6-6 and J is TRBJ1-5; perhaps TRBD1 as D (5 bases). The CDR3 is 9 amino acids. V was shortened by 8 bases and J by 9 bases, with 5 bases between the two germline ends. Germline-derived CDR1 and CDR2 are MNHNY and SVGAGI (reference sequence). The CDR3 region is CASGGPQHF. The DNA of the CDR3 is TGTGCCAGCGGGGGGCCCCAGCATTTT.

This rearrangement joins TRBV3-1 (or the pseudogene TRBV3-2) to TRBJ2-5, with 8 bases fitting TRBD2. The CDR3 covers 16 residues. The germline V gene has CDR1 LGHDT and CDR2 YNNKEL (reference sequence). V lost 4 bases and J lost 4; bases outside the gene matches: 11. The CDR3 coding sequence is TGTGCCAGCAGCCGCGGACTAGCAGGCGGGAGAGAGACCCAGTACTTC. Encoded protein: CASSRGLAGGRETQYF.

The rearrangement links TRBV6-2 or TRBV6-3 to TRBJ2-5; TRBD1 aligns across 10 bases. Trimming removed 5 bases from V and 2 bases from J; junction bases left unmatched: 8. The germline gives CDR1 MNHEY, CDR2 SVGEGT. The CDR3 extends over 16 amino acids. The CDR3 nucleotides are TGTGCCAGCAGTACCGGGACAGGGGTCCCGCAAGAGACCCAGTACTTC. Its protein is CASSTGTGVPQETQYF.

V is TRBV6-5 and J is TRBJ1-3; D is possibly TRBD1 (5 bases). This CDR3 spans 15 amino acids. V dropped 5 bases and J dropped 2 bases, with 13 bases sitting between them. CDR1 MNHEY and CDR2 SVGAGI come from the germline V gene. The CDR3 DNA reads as TGTGCCAGCAGTCGAGACGAGGGGACTGGAAACACCATATATTTT. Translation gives CASSRDEGTGNTIYF.

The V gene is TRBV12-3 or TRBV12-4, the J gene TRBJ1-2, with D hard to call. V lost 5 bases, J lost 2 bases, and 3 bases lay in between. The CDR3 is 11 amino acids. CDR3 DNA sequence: TGTGCCAGCAGTCGGAACTATGGCTACACCTTC. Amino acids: CASSRNYGYTF.

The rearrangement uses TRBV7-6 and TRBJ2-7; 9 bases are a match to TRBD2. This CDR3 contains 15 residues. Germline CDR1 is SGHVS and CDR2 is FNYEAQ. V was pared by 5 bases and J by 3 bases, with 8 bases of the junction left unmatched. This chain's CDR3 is CASSPRTSASYEQYF. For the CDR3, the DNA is TGTGCCAGCAGCCCCCGGACTAGCGCGAGCTACGAGCAGTACTTC.

CDR3 nucleotides: TGTGCCACCAGTGATGCCGGGAGAGAGGGTATAATCCAGTACTTC. This codes for CATSDAGREGIIQYF. This sequence joins TRBV24-1 and TRBJ2-5, with a tentative D call TRBD2 (6 bases). The CDR3 length is 15 residues. Germline V gene data show CDR1 as KGHDR and CDR2 as SFDVKD. Trimming took 3 bases from V and 10 from J, leaving 20 bases between them.

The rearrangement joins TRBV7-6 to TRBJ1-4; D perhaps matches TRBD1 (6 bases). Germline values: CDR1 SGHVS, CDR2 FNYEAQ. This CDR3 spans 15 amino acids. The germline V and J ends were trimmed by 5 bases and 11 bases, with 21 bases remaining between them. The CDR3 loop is CASSPSTDSSSKLFF. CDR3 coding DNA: TGTGCCAGCAGCCCCAGCACGGACAGTTCGTCTAAACTGTTTTTT.

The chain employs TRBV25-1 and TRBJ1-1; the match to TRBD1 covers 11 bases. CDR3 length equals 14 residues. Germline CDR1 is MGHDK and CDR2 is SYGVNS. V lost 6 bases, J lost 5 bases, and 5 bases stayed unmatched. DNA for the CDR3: TGTGCCAGCAGCCCGGACAGGGGGCGAACTGAAGCTTTCTTT. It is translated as CASSPDRGRTEAFF.

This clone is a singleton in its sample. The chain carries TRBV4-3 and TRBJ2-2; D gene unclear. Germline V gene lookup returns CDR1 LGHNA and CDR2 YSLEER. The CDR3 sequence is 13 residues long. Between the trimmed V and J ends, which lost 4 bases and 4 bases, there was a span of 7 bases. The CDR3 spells CASSPLGTGELFF. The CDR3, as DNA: TGCGCCAGCAGCCCGCTGGGCACCGGGGAGCTGTTTTTT.

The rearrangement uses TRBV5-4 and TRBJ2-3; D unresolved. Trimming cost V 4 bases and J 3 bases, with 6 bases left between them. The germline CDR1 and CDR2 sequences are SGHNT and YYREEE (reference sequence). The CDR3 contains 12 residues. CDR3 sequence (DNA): TGTGCCAGCAGCCCGGAGACAGATACGCAGTATTTT. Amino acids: CASSPETDTQYF.